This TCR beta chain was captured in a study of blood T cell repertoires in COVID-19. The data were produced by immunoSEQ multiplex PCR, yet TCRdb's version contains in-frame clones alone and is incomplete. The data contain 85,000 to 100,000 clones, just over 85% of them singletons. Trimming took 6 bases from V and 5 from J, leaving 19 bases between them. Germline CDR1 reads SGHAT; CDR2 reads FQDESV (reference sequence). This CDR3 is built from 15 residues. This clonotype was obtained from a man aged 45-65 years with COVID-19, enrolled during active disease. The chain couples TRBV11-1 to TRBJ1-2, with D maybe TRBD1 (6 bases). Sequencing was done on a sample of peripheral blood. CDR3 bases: TGTGCCAGCAGTCAACAGGGTTCCTTCCCATATGGCTACACCTTC. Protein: CASSQQGSFPYGYTF.